The source of this T cell receptor beta chain is a study of tumor and adjacent non-tumor tissue in lung cancer listed by TCRdb under 2018. Some background on the complete study: Patients with adenocarcinoma (around 13), squamous cell carcinoma (2) and small cell lung cancer (1) were included in the cohort. Ages among the roughly 15 patients ranged from about 30 to 85 years, there were around 10 men and 5 women, and disease was at TNM stage I to III. In total, sequencing yielded 125,075,908 productive TCRbeta reads, which works out to an average of roughly 4.2 million reads per sample. Bulk TCRbeta repertoires were compared between lung tumor tissue and matched distant non-tumor lung tissue obtained from approximately 16 lung cancer patients. TCRbeta CDR3 sequencing was performed on 25 to 35 paired specimens, with one tumor sample and one normal lung sample collected per patient.

The method was multiplex PCR. Sequencing was carried out with an Illumina HiSeq 2500. TCRbeta libraries were constructed through three rounds of nested PCR with primers (Table S4) according to protocols modified from ARM-PCR. Before sequencing, PCR products in the 200-500 bp range were cut out of the gel and cleaned up using the QIAquick gel extraction kit. In the authors' own workflow: Reads were cleaned using Trimmomatic, were merged into complete CDR3 sequences using FLASH, and were assigned to V(D)J germline segments using MiTCR. Clonal diversity was calculated as the inverse Simpson's index using VDJtools. A read counted as productive if the sequence was in-frame and lacked a premature stop codon. The public reads were reanalyzed by TCRdb: fastp trimming at Q25, MiXCR alignment, in-frame beta chains only. CDR3 protein duplicates are merged, each entry listing the most common genes and DNA. TCRdb, rather than the study authors, made the V and J calls. This sample is represented by roughly 120,000 distinct CDR3 sequences; about 87% of them were singletons. Jointly, the top ten make up approximately 22% of the sample.

Findings and caveats that apply to the study as a whole: The top 100 clones accounted for a significantly larger cumulative portion of the repertoire in normal lung than in tumor tissue. Peripheral blood was not sequenced, so blood TCRbeta repertoires were not examined in the lung cancer patients of the study. TCR diversity (inverse Simpson) was significantly higher in tumor than in normal lung tissue (roughly 430 vs 170, P = 0.0075, Mann-Whitney U test). Significantly higher TCR diversity was found in younger patients, and higher tumor TCR diversity was associated with shorter overall and disease-free survival. Neither the sequencing platform nor unique molecular identifiers are mentioned in the methods. Only around 16 patients were in the cohort, and the authors stated that larger samples and more detailed clinical data are needed.

Bulk unsorted tissue served as the source for RNA extraction, and RNA quality was assessed using a NanoDrop ND-1000 and an Agilent 2100. Newly diagnosed lung cancer patients without prior chemotherapy who had been admitted for thoracic surgery in China between August and November 2014 were enrolled as donors. Patients with previous radiotherapy or chemotherapy, or with another concurrent cancer, were excluded from the study. Surgical tissue pieces of about 1-2.1 cm3 were preserved in RNAlater solution and stored at -80 °C until use. Sequences MNHNS (CDR1) and SASEGT (CDR2) are obtained from the germline V gene. The CDR3 numbers 20 residues from cysteine through phenylalanine. Only the CDR3 region is kept as DNA, spanning 60 bases read in frame from base 1. V loses 3 bases of germline sequence and J loses 19 bases, and the interval between the two ends is 40 bases. Concerning this clonotype: Its antigen target is currently unknown. Base qualities are not recorded, but no much larger clone differs from it by a single base.

The receptor's source is a man in his 70s with non-small cell lung cancer. This receptor chain uses TRBV6-1 and TRBJ1-6, with the D gene uncertain. Sample: lung tumor tissue. The DNA sequence follows: TGTGCCAGCAGTGACAGTTCAGTGAGAATCGGTAGCTCCTATAATTCACGCCTACACTTT. Translation gives CASSDSSVRIGSSYNSRLHF.